This record looks at one T cell receptor beta chain sequence and its context. Its antigen is as yet unknown. This sample was taken from a study of cytomegalovirus exposure and HLA in healthy donors. General study points: Reports credit the classifier with highly specific, highly sensitive diagnosis of cytomegalovirus status. Despite most TCR sequences being rare, some public TCRs occurred in many donors. Cytomegalovirus-associated TCR beta chains were listed, numbering 164.

Assay: immunoSEQ multiplex PCR; the TCRdb copy retains only in-frame clones and omits some. Of approximately 190,000 clones listed, approximately 80% are singletons. Separate from the roughly 610-subject first cohort, the approximately 130-subject validation cohort was the one that the donors belonged to. Trimming removed 3 bases from V and 7 bases from J; junction bases left unmatched: 8. The CDR3 has 14 residues. CDR1 is GTSNPN, CDR2 SVGIG, per germline (reference sequence). This chain connects TRBV30 to TRBJ2-2, with TRBD2 matching over 7 bases. The origin of this receptor is a woman in her 30s in good health and CMV-seropositive. The sequenced sample was PBMCs. CDR3 bases: TGTGCCTGGAGAATCGTGACGGGAGGCGGGGAGCTGTTTTTT. This sequence encodes CAWRIVTGGGELFF.